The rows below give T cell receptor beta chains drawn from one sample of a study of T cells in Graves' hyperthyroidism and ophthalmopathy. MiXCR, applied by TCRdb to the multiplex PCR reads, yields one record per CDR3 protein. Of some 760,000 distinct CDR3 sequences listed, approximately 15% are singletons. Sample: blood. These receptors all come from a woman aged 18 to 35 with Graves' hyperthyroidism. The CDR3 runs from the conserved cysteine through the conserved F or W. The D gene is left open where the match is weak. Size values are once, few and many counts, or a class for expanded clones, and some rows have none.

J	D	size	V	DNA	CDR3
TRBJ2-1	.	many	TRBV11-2	TGTGCCAGCAGCTTAGGTGGACTGGGGTTCTTC	CASSLGGLGFF
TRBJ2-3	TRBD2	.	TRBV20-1	TGCAGTGCTAGAGATCGTCTAGCGGGAGCCGCAGATACGCAGTATTTT	CSARDRLAGAADTQYF
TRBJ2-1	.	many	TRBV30	TGTGCCTGGAGCCCGTACGATGAGCAGTTCTTC	CAWSPYDEQFF
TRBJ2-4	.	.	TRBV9	TGTGCCAGCAGCGTAGGGGCGGAGGGGGACATTCAGTACTTC	CASSVGAEGDIQYF
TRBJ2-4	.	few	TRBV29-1	TGCAGCGCCCGGGGGGACAGTGGAAACATTCAGTACTTC	CSARGDSGNIQYF
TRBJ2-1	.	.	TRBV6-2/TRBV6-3	TGTGCCAGCAGTTACGAGCCTGGACTGAGCTCCTACAATGAGCAGTTCTTC	CASSYEPGLSSYNEQFF
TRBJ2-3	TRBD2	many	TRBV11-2	TGTGCCAGCAGCCCGGGGACTAGCGGGTTCACAGATACGCAGTATTTT	CASSPGTSGFTDTQYF
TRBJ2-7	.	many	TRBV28	TGTGCCAGCAGGCTGAGTCCTTACGAGCAGTACTTC	CASRLSPYEQYF
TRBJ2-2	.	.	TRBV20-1	TGCAGTGCTGTGCGGGCCATGAACACCGGGGAGCTGTTTTTT	CSAVRAMNTGELFF
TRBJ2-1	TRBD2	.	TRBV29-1	TGCAGCTTAGCGGGAGCCCCTGGTGAGCAGTTCTTC	CSLAGAPGEQFF
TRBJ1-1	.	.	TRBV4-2	TGTGCCAGCAGCGATGGACAGCCCGTGAACACTGAAGCTTTCTTT	CASSDGQPVNTEAFF
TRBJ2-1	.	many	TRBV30	TGTGCCTGGAGTGTACGAACCGATGAGCAGTTCTTC	CAWSVRTDEQFF
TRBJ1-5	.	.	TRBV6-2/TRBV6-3	TGTGCCAGCAGTTTGGGGCCCACTGTTCAGCCCCAGCATTTT	CASSLGPTVQPQHF
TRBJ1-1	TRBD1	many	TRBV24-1	TGTGCCACCAGTGATTTGGGCAGGGGGTGGTACACTGAAGCTTTCTTT	CATSDLGRGWYTEAFF
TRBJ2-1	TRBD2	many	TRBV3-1	TGTGCCAGCAGCCAAGAGCTAGCGGCCCTCTATGAGCAGTTCTTC	CASSQELAALYEQFF
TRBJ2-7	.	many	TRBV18	TGTGCCAGCTCACCAAAGGGGCCCCTCAACGAGCAGTACTTC	CASSPKGPLNEQYF
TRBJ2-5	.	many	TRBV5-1	TGCGCCAGCAGCTTAGACAGAATCGGGGAGACCCAGTACTTC	CASSLDRIGETQYF
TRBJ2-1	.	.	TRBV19	TGTGCCAGTAGTATGACGGGGGCCTACAATGAGCAGTTCTTC	CASSMTGAYNEQFF
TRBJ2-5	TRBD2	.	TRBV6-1	TGTGCCAGCAGCCCGGGGAGGGCAGAGACCCAGTACTTC	CASSPGRAETQYF
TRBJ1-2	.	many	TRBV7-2	TGTGCCAGCAGCTTTTTGGACAGAACTAACTATGGCTACACCTTC	CASSFLDRTNYGYTF
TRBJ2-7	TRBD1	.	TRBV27	TGTGCCAGCGGCCGGGACAGGGGCGAGCAGTACTTC	CASGRDRGEQYF
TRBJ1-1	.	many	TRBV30	TGTGCCTGGATGCAGATCCGGGTCCTGAACACTGAAGCTTTCTTT	CAWMQIRVLNTEAFF
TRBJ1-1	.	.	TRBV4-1	TGTGCCAGCAGCCAAGCCGCCCTTGACAGCACTGAAGCTTTCTTT	CASSQAALDSTEAFF
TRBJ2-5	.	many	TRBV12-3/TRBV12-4	TGTGCCAGCGGTCTAGCATCCCAAGAGACCCAGTACTTC	CASGLASQETQYF
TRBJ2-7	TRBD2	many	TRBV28	TGTGCCAGCAGCAGGACTAGCGGGCCCTCCTACGAGCAGTACTTC	CASSRTSGPSYEQYF
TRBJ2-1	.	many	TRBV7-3	TGTGCCAGCAGCTTAACGGGGGCAGATGAGCAGTTCTTC	CASSLTGADEQFF
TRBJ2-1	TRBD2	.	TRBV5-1	TGCGCCAGCAGCAAAGCGGGACTAGCGGGAATTTACGATGAGCAGTTCTTC	CASSKAGLAGIYDEQFF
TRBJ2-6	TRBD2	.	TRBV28	TGTGCCAGCAACTGGGGGGGGAACTCTGGGGCCAACGTCCTGACTTTC	CASNWGGNSGANVLTF
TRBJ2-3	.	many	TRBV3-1	TGTGCCAGCAGCCGAGACACGGTAGATACGCAGTATTTT	CASSRDTVDTQYF
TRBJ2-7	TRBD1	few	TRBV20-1	TGCAGTGCTACTAGTACTCCAGGACAGGGGTCCATTGAGCAGTACTTC	CSATSTPGQGSIEQYF
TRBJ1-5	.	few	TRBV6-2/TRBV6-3	TGTGCCAGCAGCCAACAGGGCCCTGGGCAGCCCCAGCATTTT	CASSQQGPGQPQHF
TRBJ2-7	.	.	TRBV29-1	TGCAGCGTTCTAACTATGAGCTTGTCCTACGAGCAGTACTTC	CSVLTMSLSYEQYF
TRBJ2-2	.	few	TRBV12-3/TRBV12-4	TGTGCCAGCAGTGCACCGGGACGCAACACCGGGGAGCTGTCTTTT	CASSAPGRNTGELSF
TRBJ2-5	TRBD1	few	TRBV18	TGTGCCAGCTCTGGGGACAGGGGGCAAGAGACCCAGTACTTC	CASSGDRGQETQYF
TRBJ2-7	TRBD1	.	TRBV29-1	TGCAGCGCGGGGACAGGAAGATACGAGCAGTACTTC	CSAGTGRYEQYF
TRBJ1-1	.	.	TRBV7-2	TGTGCCAGCAGCTTTCGGAACAGCCTTAACGAAGCTTTCTTT	CASSFRNSLNEAFF
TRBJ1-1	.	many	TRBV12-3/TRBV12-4	TGTGCCAGCAGCTTAGATGGGCCCACTGAAGCTTTCTTT	CASSLDGPTEAFF
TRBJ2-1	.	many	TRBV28	TGTGCCAGCAGTTTATACCTACGCAGTAGGGTCAATGAGCAGTTCTTC	CASSLYLRSRVNEQFF
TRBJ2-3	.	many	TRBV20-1	TGCAGTGCCACGGACAGCCGCACACATACGCAGTATTTT	CSATDSRTHTQYF
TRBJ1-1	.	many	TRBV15	TGTGCCACCAGCAGAGACATAGGGAGCATGAACACTGAAGCTTTCTTT	CATSRDIGSMNTEAFF
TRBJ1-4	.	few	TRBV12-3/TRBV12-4	TGTGCCAGCAGTTTAGCCCCAACCGCCGAAAAACTGTTTTTT	CASSLAPTAEKLFF
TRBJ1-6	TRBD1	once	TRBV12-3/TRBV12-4	TGTGCCAGCAGCCCCCGGGACAGGGAAAGTTCACCCCTCCACTTT	CASSPRDRESSPLHF
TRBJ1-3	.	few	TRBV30	TGTGCCTGGAGATCCAGGGTTTCTGGAAACACCATATATTTT	CAWRSRVSGNTIYF
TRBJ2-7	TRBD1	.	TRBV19	TGTGCCAGTAGTACCACTCGGACAGGGGTCTTACAGGAGCAGTACTTC	CASSTTRTGVLQEQYF
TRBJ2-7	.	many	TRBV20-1	TGCAGTGCTCCCCGCGACAGCCACTACGAGCAGTACTTC	CSAPRDSHYEQYF
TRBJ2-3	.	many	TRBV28	TGTGCCAGCAGTTTAACTGGACTAACGGACAGCACAGATACGCAGTATTTT	CASSLTGLTDSTDTQYF